In its sample, the clone carrying this T cell receptor beta chain was seen many times. Time point given: newly diagnosed GD, antithyroid drugs for less than 3 months. The TCR library was made from RNA extracted from PBMCs. This entry belongs to a study of regulatory T cells in long-lasting Graves disease. V dropped 3 bases and J dropped 14 bases, with 14 bases sitting between them. The germline V gene has CDR1 SGHAT and CDR2 FQNNGV. The CDR3 sequence is 13 residues long. Construction of TCR beta libraries relied on iRepertoire HTBI primers and on Arm-PCR targeting CDR3 regions. Using its own MiXCR run on the multiplex PCR reads, TCRdb lists one record per CDR3 protein. The data contain 450,000 to 650,000 distinct CDR3 sequences, about 16% of them singletons. These data were also filed under a second study, of T cells in Graves' hyperthyroidism and ophthalmopathy.

The sequence was obtained from a woman aged 40 to 65 with Graves disease. This specimen was peripheral blood mononuclear cells (PBMCs), taken at new diagnosis, from a patient treated with antithyroid drugs. The rearrangement joins TRBV11-2 to TRBJ1-6, with D unresolved. The chain's CDR3 is CASSFESGGTLHF. In DNA form, the CDR3 reads TGTGCCAGCAGCTTTGAGTCCGGCGGTACCCTCCACTTT.